What follows is one T cell receptor beta chain and its context. Its antigen is not known. The same CDR3 also results from other DNA sequences found in this sample. Germline CDR1 reads MRHNA; CDR2 reads SNTAGT. After removal of 0 bases from V and 6 bases from J, the junction contained 1 base not matched to a gene. The CDR3 is 15 residues long. This entry comes from a study of OX40 agonist ivuxolimab in advanced cancers. Study-wide findings and caveats: A proportion of nonresponders additionally exhibited low normalized T-cell clonal expansion.

Method: immunoSEQ multiplex PCR; TCRdb's copy keeps in-frame clones and lacks some. The data hold approximately 79,000 clones, with 80% to 95% observed a single time. The origin of this receptor is an adult with an advanced solid tumor such as melanoma, head and neck, liver or kidney cancer. The genes are TRBV6-4 and TRBJ2-2; TRBD2 aligns across 10 bases. The sample was CD4+ or CD8+ T cells sorted from blood, taken in a trial of the OX40 agonist ivuxolimab. The CDR3 is CASSDSAGGPGELFF. The CDR3 bases are TGTGCCAGCAGTGACTCAGCGGGGGGGCCCGGGGAGCTGTTTTTT.